This T cell receptor (beta chain) was recorded in a study of spatial heterogeneity in lung cancer (dated by TCRdb to about 2019). Notes on the research overall: Donors were under 95 patients with early-stage, untreated non-small cell lung cancer from the lung TRACERx cohort. The study linked features of the TCR repertoire to counts of nonsynonymous mutations, which were determined by whole-exome sequencing of tumor tissue. Beta-chain transcripts were consistently detected in greater numbers than alpha-chain transcripts, which likely reflects a higher abundance of beta-chain transcripts. TCR alpha and beta repertoires were quantitatively compared across multiple tumor regions, matched nontumor lung and blood in non-small cell lung cancer. Both alpha and beta chains were TCR-sequenced in samples taken at surgery, namely 220 tumor regions, around 64 matched nontumor lung samples and a few dozen PBMC samples. In the raw uncorrected reads, each unique combination of TCR and UMI appeared more than ten times on average. Follow-up PBMC samples were sequenced whenever available, and the median time to follow-up was about 23 months after resection.

As encoded in the germline V gene, CDR1 is SGDLS while CDR2 is YYNGEE. The CDR3, from cysteine to phenylalanine, totals 13 residues. Kept here is only the CDR3 DNA, which spans 39 bases and is read in frame from base 1. Relative to germline, V is 5 bases shorter and J is 0 bases shorter, with 6 bases between their ends. Results the study describes overall, beyond this receptor: Additional single-cell paired TCR alpha and beta sequencing was considered necessary to confirm, at a functional level, the hypothesis that regional TCRs recognize regional mutations. Only roughly 15 patients were included in comparisons of baseline and follow-up blood repertoires. Ubiquitous expanded tumor TCRs were detected in blood more often at tumor resection than at routine follow-up.

In the paper's terms, the time point label means: blood at routine non-recurrence follow-up after resection. Whole RNA extracted from tumor and nontumor lung tissue, or from cryopreserved PBMC samples, was used for TCR sequencing without cell sorting. Only patients with enough RNA available from two or more tumor regions were chosen for TCR sequencing. The library was generated by 5' RACE. The run used a NextSeq 500. In the TCR library protocol, a unique molecular identifier was attached to each TCR cDNA molecule so that PCR and sequencing errors could be corrected. In the source study's methods: Decombinator tools were used for TCR identification, UMI-based error correction and CDR3 extraction. Expanded TCRs were defined as those above a frequency of 2 per 1,000, corresponding to the top 1% of the tumor frequency distribution. Rényi diversity was computed with the R vegan package after subsampling each repertoire 100 times to 5,000 TCRs. To build CDR3 similarity networks, amino acid triplet string-kernel similarity was used, and CDR3s were connected when their pairwise similarity was above 0.82. The raw public reads went through TCRdb reprocessing: fastp at Q25, MiXCR clone calling, in-frame beta chains kept. Each CDR3 protein gets just one entry, which takes the most common genes and DNA from the rows behind it. TCRdb, not the authors, supplied the V and J calls. The sample table contains about 100,000 distinct CDR3 sequences; only one count was recorded for 19% of them. The top ten clones comprise less than 25% of the sample.

This clonotype was recorded many times. Its antigen is still unknown. Per-base qualities were not stored, and no clone one base away is much larger. This sample comprised PBMCs, obtained at follow-up. This clonotype originated in a male donor with early-stage non-small cell lung cancer. The V and J segments used are TRBV9 and TRBJ1-3; the D gene is unclear. This receptor has the CDR3 CASRRDSGNTIYF. In nucleotide form, the sequence is TGTGCCAGCAGGAGGGACTCTGGAAACACCATATATTTT.